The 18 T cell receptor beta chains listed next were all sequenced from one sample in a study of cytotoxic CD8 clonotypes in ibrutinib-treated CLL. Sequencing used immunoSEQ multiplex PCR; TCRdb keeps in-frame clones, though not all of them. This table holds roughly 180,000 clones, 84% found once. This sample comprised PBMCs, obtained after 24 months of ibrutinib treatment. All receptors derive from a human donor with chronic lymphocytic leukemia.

This chain's CDR3 is CASGYYQGLGDTEAFF. The CDR3 nucleotides are TGTGCTAGTGGCTATTACCAGGGGCTAGGGGACACTGAAGCTTTCTTT. The rearrangement links TRBV12-5 to TRBJ1-1; possibly TRBD1 for D (6 bases). Germline V gene data show CDR1 as LGHNT and CDR2 as FRNRAP. This CDR3 is built from 16 residues. V was trimmed by 6 bases and J by 3 bases, leaving 20 bases between them. Full variable domain (outside the CDR3, taken from reference TRBV12-5 and TRBJ1-1): DARVTQTPRHKVTEMGQEVTMRCQPILGHNTVFWYRQTMMQGLELLAYFRNRAPLDDSGMPKDRFSAEMPDATLATLKIQPSEPRDSAVYFCASGYYQGLGDTEAFFGQGTRLTVV.

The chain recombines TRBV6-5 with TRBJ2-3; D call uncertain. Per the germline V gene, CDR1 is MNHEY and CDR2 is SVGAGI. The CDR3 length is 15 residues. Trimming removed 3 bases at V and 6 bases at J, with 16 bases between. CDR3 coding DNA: TGTGCCAGCAGTTATGGGTGGGCAACGGTGGATACGCAGTATTTT. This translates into CASSYGWATVDTQYF.

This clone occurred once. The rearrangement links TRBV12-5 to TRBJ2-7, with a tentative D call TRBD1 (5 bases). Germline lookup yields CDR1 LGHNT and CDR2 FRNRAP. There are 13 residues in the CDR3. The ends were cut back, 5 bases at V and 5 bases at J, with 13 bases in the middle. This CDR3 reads CASGTAGRHEQYF. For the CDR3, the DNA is TGTGCTAGTGGTACCGCAGGGCGCCACGAGCAGTACTTC.

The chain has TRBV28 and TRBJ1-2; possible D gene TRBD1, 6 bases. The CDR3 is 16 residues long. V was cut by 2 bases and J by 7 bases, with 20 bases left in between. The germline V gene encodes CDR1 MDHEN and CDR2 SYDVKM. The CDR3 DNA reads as TGTGCCAGCAGTTTACCCGGGACAAACTTCGGCTTTGGCTACACCTTC. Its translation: CASSLPGTNFGFGYTF.

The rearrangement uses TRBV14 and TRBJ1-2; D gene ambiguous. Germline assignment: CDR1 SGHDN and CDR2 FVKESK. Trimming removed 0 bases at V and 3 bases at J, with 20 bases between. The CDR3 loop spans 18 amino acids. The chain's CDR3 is CASSQDVNRGKPDYGYTF. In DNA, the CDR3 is TGTGCCAGCAGCCAAGATGTAAATCGGGGTAAACCGGACTATGGCTACACCTTC.

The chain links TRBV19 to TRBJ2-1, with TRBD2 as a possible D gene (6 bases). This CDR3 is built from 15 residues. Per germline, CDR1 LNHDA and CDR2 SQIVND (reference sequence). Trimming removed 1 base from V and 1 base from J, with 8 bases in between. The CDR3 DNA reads TGTGCCAGTAGTATAGGGGACTTATCCTACAATGAGCAGTTCTTC. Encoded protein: CASSIGDLSYNEQFF.

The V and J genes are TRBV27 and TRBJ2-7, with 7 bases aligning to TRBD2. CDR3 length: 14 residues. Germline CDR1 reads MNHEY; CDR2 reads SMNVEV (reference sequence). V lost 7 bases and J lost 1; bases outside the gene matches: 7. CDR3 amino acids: CASNRLADSYEQYF. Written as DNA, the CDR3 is TGTGCCAGCAATCGCCTAGCGGATTCCTACGAGCAGTACTTC.

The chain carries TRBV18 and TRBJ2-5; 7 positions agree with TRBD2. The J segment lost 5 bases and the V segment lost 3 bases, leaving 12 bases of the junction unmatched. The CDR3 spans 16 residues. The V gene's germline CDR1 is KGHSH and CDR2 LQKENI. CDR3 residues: CASSPRGTRLGETQYF. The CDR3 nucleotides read TGTGCCAGCTCACCGCGGGGGACCCGCCTTGGGGAGACCCAGTACTTC.

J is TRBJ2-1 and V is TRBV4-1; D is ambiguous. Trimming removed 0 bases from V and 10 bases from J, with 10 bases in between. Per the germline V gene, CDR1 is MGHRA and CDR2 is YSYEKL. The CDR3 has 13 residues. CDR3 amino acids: CASSQEGGLEQFF. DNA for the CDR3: TGCGCCAGCAGCCAAGAAGGTGGGCTCGAGCAGTTCTTC.

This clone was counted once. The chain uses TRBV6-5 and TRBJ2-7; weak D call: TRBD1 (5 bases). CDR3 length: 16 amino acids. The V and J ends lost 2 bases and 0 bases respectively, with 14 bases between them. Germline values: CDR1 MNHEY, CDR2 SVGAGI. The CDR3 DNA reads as TGTGCCAGCAGTTACCTCTCCCCGACAGACTCCTACGAGCAGTACTTC. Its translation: CASSYLSPTDSYEQYF.

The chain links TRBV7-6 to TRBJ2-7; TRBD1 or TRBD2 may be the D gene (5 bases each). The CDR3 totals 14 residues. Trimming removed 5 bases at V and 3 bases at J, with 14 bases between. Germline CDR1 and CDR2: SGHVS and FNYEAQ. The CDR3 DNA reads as TGTGCCAGCAGCCCCCCGGGGCAGGGCTACGAGCAGTACTTC. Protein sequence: CASSPPGQGYEQYF.

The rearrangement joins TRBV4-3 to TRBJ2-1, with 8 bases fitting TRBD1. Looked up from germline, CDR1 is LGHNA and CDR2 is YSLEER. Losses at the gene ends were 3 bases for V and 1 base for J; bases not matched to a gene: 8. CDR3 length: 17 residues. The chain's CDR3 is CASSQSGGSGSYNEQFF. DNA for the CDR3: TGCGCCAGCAGCCAGTCAGGGGGCTCAGGGTCCTACAATGAGCAGTTCTTC.

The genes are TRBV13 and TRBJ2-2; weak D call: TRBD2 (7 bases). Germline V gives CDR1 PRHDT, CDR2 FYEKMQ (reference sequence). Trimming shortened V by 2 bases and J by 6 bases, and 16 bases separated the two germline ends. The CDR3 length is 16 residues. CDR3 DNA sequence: TGTGCCAGCAGCTTACGAGGGGGGGGACCCTCCGGGGAGCTGTTTTTT. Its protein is CASSLRGGGPSGELFF.

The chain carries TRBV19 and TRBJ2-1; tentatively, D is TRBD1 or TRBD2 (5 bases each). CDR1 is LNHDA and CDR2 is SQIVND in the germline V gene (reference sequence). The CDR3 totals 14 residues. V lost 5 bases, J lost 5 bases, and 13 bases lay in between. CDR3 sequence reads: CASSSEGKNNEQFF. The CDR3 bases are TGTGCCAGTAGTTCCGAGGGGAAGAACAATGAGCAGTTCTTC.

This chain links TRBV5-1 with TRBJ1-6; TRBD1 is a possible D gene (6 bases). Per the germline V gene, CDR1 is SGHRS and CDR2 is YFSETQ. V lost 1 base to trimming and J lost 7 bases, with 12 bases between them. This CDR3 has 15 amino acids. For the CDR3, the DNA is TGCGCCAGCAGCTTGTCCGACAGGACGAATTCACCCCTCCACTTT. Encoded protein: CASSLSDRTNSPLHF. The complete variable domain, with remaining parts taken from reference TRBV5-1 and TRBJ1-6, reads KAGVTQTPRYLIKTRGQQVTLSCSPISGHRSVSWYQQTPGQGLQFLFEYFSETQRNKGNFPGRFSGRQFSNSRSEMNVSTLELGDSALYLCASSLSDRTNSPLHFGNGTRLTVT.

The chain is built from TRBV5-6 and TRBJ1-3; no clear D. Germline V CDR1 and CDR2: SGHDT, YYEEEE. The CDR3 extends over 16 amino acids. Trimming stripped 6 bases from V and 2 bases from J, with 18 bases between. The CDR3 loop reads CASTTGRAPAGNTIYF. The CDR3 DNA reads TGTGCCAGCACCACGGGGAGGGCGCCGGCTGGAAACACCATATATTTT.

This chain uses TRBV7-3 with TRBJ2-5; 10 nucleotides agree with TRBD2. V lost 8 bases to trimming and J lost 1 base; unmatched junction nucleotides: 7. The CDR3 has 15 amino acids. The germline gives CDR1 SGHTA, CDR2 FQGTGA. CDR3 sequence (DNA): TGTGCCAGCGGGCTAGCGGGGGATATCCAAGAGACCCAGTACTTC. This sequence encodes CASGLAGDIQETQYF.

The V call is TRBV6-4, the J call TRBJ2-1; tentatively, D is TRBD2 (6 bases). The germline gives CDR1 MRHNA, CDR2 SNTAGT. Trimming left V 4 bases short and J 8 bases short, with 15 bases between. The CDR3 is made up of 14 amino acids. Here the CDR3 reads CASSGGTARDEQFF. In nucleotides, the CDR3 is TGTGCCAGCAGTGGCGGGACGGCCCGGGATGAGCAGTTCTTC.